This TCR beta chain was captured in a study of blood T cell repertoires in COVID-19. V gave up 6 bases and J gave up 6 bases, with 18 bases separating them. Per germline, CDR1 SNHLY and CDR2 FYNNEI. This CDR3 is 15 amino acids long. Sequencing was performed with immunoSEQ multiplex PCR; in TCRdb, only in-frame clones are kept and a portion is missing. Of 100,000 to 150,000 clones in the sample, roughly nine tenths were seen once. This receptor was obtained from a woman in her seventies with COVID-19, enrolled during active disease. The chain recombines TRBV2 with TRBJ1-5, with D tentatively TRBD1 (5 bases). Material: peripheral blood. In nucleotides, the CDR3 is TGTGCCAGCAGCCGAGCAGGGTTTTCGGGTCAGCCCCAGCATTTT. This codes for CASSRAGFSGQPQHF.